Shown below are 30 T cell receptor beta chains from a single sample sequenced in a study of T cell changes during pregnancy in multiple sclerosis. Generated by immunoSEQ multiplex PCR, the TCRdb table keeps only in-frame clones and is missing some. The table includes tens of thousands of clones, around 90% detected once. Sample: peripheral blood, taken in the third trimester of pregnancy. The receptors stem from a female donor in good health, enrolled as a control in a pregnancy study.

This clone was picked up one time. The rearrangement uses TRBV13 and TRBJ2-4, with D maybe TRBD2 (6 bases). V was pared by 0 bases and J by 6 bases, with 15 bases between. There are 16 residues in the CDR3. From germline, CDR1 is PRHDT and CDR2 FYEKMQ (reference sequence). This CDR3 is CASSLGLREVVNIQYF. CDR3 bases: TGTGCCAGCAGCTTAGGCCTGAGGGAGGTGGTAAACATTCAGTACTTC.

This chain uses TRBV5-4 with TRBJ2-3; the match to TRBD2 covers 8 bases. Germline loops: CDR1 SGHNT, CDR2 YYREEE (reference sequence). The CDR3 sequence is 15 residues long. With 4 bases clipped from V and 4 bases from J, the junction kept 8 bases outside the gene matches. CDR3 DNA sequence: TGTGCCAGCAGCCGTCCGGGACTAGAGGCAGATACGCAGTATTTT. Its protein is CASSRPGLEADTQYF.

J is TRBJ2-5 and V is TRBV6-6, with TRBD1 identical over 8 bases. CDR1 and CDR2 from the germline V gene are MNHNY and SVGAGI (reference sequence). The CDR3 extends over 14 amino acids. Trimming cost V 4 bases and J 5 bases; bases outside gene matches: 6. Here the CDR3 reads CASSSGQGGETQYF. CDR3 sequence (DNA): TGTGCCAGCAGTTCCGGACAGGGCGGGGAGACCCAGTACTTC.

The chain combines TRBV4-1 with TRBJ2-7; 7 bases are shared with TRBD1. Germline V gives CDR1 MGHRA, CDR2 YSYEKL. The V segment lost 1 base and the J segment 0 bases; nucleotides outside the gene matches: 6. The CDR3 runs 16 residues. The CDR3 DNA reads as TGCGCCAGCAGCCAAGTAGGCAGGGGGTCCTCCTACGAGCAGTACTTC. Translating it yields CASSQVGRGSSYEQYF.

V gene TRBV7-2 combines with J gene TRBJ2-3; TRBD2 aligns across 9 bases. The CDR3 is 15 residues long. V lost 5 bases and J lost 4; bases outside the gene matches: 7. CDR1 and CDR2 from the germline V gene are SGHTA and FQGNSA. This CDR3 is CASSPRSSGADTQYF. CDR3 coding DNA: TGTGCCAGCAGCCCAAGGTCTAGCGGGGCAGATACGCAGTATTTT.

The chain joins TRBV30 to TRBJ2-1, with a weak D call TRBD1 (5 bases). CDR1 and CDR2 (germline): GTSNPN, SVGIG (reference sequence). The CDR3 is 11 amino acids. V lost 4 bases to trimming and J lost 14 bases, with 15 bases between them. This CDR3 reads CAWKGRTSKFF. DNA for the CDR3: TGTGCCTGGAAGGGGCGAACTTCCAAGTTCTTC.

The chain uses TRBV7-3 and TRBJ2-3; maybe TRBD1 (5 bases). The CDR3 sequence is 15 residues long. In germline, CDR1 is SGHTA, CDR2 FQGTGA. V dropped 8 bases and J dropped 4 bases, with 19 bases sitting between them. The CDR3 DNA follows: TGTGCCAGCTCCCCGAGGCAGGGTGCCGCAGATACGCAGTATTTT. Residues: CASSPRQGAADTQYF.

The CDR3 nucleotides are TGTGCCAGCACCCTGGACCCGTTTGGGACTAGCGGATCCTACGAGCAGTACTTC. Translation: CASTLDPFGTSGSYEQYF. The chain couples TRBV28 to TRBJ2-7, with 11 bases identical to TRBD2. J lost 1 base, V lost 7 bases, and 15 bases had no gene match. The CDR3 sequence is 18 residues long. From germline, CDR1 is MDHEN and CDR2 SYDVKM.

The chain has TRBV19 and TRBJ1-1, with D possibly being TRBD1 (5 bases). V shed 5 bases and J shed 10 bases, with 20 bases lying between them. The CDR3 length is 14 residues. Germline V gene lookup returns CDR1 LNHDA and CDR2 SQIVND (reference sequence). Here the CDR3 reads CASSPPQERGRAFF. The CDR3 region has the DNA TGTGCCAGTAGTCCGCCCCAAGAACGGGGGAGAGCTTTCTTT.

This chain links TRBV5-1 with TRBJ2-7, with D possibly matching TRBD2 (6 bases). The CDR3 runs to 14 residues. Germline V CDR1 and CDR2: SGHRS, YFSETQ. The V gene lost 4 bases and the J gene lost 3 bases, with 14 bases spanning the gap. This CDR3 is CASSDKGTLYEQYF. The CDR3 DNA reads as TGCGCCAGCAGCGACAAGGGGACTCTCTACGAGCAGTACTTC.

V gene TRBV25-1 combines with J gene TRBJ2-7; D gene uncertain. Deletions cut 2 bases from V and 3 bases from J, with 8 bases between. In germline, CDR1 is MGHDK, CDR2 SYGVNS. This CDR3 comprises 13 residues. The CDR3 region is CASSETHDYEQYF. In DNA, the CDR3 is TGTGCCAGCAGTGAAACTCACGACTACGAGCAGTACTTC.

The V call is TRBV19, the J call TRBJ2-5; D is perhaps TRBD1 (5 bases). V was cut by 3 bases and J by 0 bases, with 14 bases left in between. CDR3 length equals 16 residues. Germline V gives CDR1 LNHDA, CDR2 SQIVND (reference sequence). CDR3 sequence reads: CASSMSIGRDQETQYF. The CDR3 DNA reads TGTGCCAGTAGTATGAGTATTGGCAGGGACCAAGAGACCCAGTACTTC.

This clone was counted once. V and J are TRBV15 and TRBJ2-1; D gene uncertain. The CDR3 totals 17 residues. Germline assignment: CDR1 LNHNV and CDR2 YYDKDF (reference sequence). The V end lost 2 bases, the J end lost 0 bases, and 14 bases lay between the germline ends. CDR3 residues: CATSRIKQVSSYNEQFF. The CDR3 DNA sequence: TGTGCCACCAGCAGAATTAAGCAGGTGAGCTCCTACAATGAGCAGTTCTTC.

The chain links TRBV6-6 to TRBJ1-4; 8 nucleotides align to TRBD1. V shed 6 bases and J 7 bases; nucleotides not matched to a gene: 7. There are 14 residues in the CDR3. Germline V gene lookup returns CDR1 MNHNY and CDR2 SVGAGI (reference sequence). The CDR3 DNA sequence: TGTGCCAGCAGGTCAGGGGGCTTGGTTGAAAAACTGTTTTTT. Encoded protein: CASRSGGLVEKLFF.

The rearrangement joins TRBV29-1 to TRBJ2-5, with 8 bases that match TRBD2. This CDR3 is 12 amino acids long. From germline, CDR1 is SQVTM and CDR2 ANQGSEA. V lost 5 bases, J lost 4 bases, and 3 bases stayed unmatched. CDR3: CSVSGSRETQYF. CDR3 nucleotides: TGCAGCGTTAGCGGGAGTAGAGAGACCCAGTACTTC.

The chain recombines TRBV19 with TRBJ2-4; 13 bases line up with TRBD2. The CDR3 totals 21 residues. The V gene's germline CDR1 is LNHDA and CDR2 SQIVND (reference sequence). Germline trimming cut 6 bases from V and 0 bases from J; bases unmatched to any gene: 17. CDR3 sequence (DNA): TGTGCCAGTAGCTATCAGGGGACGACTAGCGGGAGGCCTCTAGCCAAAAACATTCAGTACTTC. Amino acid sequence: CASSYQGTTSGRPLAKNIQYF.

The V gene is TRBV5-4, the J gene TRBJ1-2; D is undetermined. This CDR3 spans 14 amino acids. V was shortened by 0 bases and J by 2 bases, with 8 bases between the two germline ends. Germline V gene data show CDR1 as SGHNT and CDR2 as YYREEE (reference sequence). The CDR3 bases are TGTGCCAGCAGCTTGGTCGGGGAAAACTATGGCTACACCTTC. This translates into CASSLVGENYGYTF.

This clone appeared a single time. The genes are TRBV6-1 and TRBJ2-7; the match to TRBD1 covers 7 bases. The CDR3 is 14 residues long. The germline V gene has CDR1 MNHNS and CDR2 SASEGT. V was pared by 8 bases and J by 3 bases, with 10 bases of the junction left unmatched. In DNA form, the CDR3 reads TGTGCCAGCGTCGACAGGGCGCTCTTCTACGAGCAGTACTTC. Translation gives CASVDRALFYEQYF.

The V and J genes are TRBV6-5 and TRBJ2-1, with D perhaps matching TRBD1 (6 bases). Germline-derived CDR1 and CDR2 are MNHEY and SVGAGI. Trimming stripped 5 bases from V and 7 bases from J, with 18 bases between. This CDR3 spans 15 amino acids. The CDR3 DNA reads as TGTGCCAGCAGTCGAAACAGGGAACGGTGGAATGAGCAGTTCTTC. This sequence encodes CASSRNRERWNEQFF.

The CDR3 nucleotides read TGTGCCAGCAGCTTACAGGGGCGGGAGCAGTTCTTC. Protein sequence: CASSLQGREQFF. V is TRBV28 and J is TRBJ2-1; 7 nucleotides agree with TRBD1. The CDR3 totals 12 residues. Germline V lookup: CDR1 MDHEN, CDR2 SYDVKM. J gave up 10 bases and V 6 bases, and 6 bases lay outside the gene matches.

The rearrangement joins TRBV28 to TRBJ2-1, with 12 bases lining up with TRBD2. The CDR3 sequence is 15 residues long. Germline V CDR1 and CDR2: MDHEN, SYDVKM. Germline trimming cut 4 bases from V and 8 bases from J; bases unmatched to any gene: 6. The CDR3 nucleotides are TGTGCCAGCAGTTCTCTAGCGGGAGGGCCCCATGAGCAGTTCTTC. This encodes CASSSLAGGPHEQFF.

This clone showed up just once. As DNA, the CDR3 is TGTGCCAGCAGCCTCCGGACAGGGGGCAACACCATATATTTT. This codes for CASSLRTGGNTIYF. The chain uses TRBV13 and TRBJ1-3, with 11 bases identical to TRBD1. The CDR3 runs to 14 residues. V lost 5 bases, J lost 7 bases, and 4 bases stayed unmatched. From germline, CDR1 is PRHDT and CDR2 FYEKMQ (reference sequence).

The chain employs TRBV7-2 and TRBJ2-7, with TRBD2 identical over 11 bases. The CDR3 is made up of 18 amino acids. The V segment lost 2 bases and the J segment 4 bases; nucleotides outside the gene matches: 13. Germline CDR1 reads SGHTA; CDR2 reads FQGNSA. This chain's CDR3 is CASSLLLSPSSGRYEQYF. The CDR3 coding sequence is TGTGCCAGCAGCTTATTACTGAGCCCCTCTAGCGGGAGGTACGAGCAGTACTTC.

V usage is TRBV27 and J usage is TRBJ1-2; 7 bases line up with TRBD1. CDR3 length: 14 residues. Trimming removed 2 bases from V and 5 bases from J; junction bases left unmatched: 5. Per germline, CDR1 MNHEY and CDR2 SMNVEV (reference sequence). CDR3 sequence reads: CASSLATGAYGYTF. The CDR3 DNA reads TGTGCCAGCAGTTTAGCTACAGGGGCATATGGCTACACCTTC.

The table lists this clone with a few counts. The rearrangement links TRBV13 to TRBJ2-1, with 11 bases lining up with TRBD2. In germline, CDR1 is PRHDT, CDR2 FYEKMQ (reference sequence). J gave up 6 bases and V 2 bases, and 6 bases lay outside the gene matches. The CDR3 is 16 residues long. CDR3 sequence: CASSLSVGTSGNEQFF. The CDR3 DNA follows: TGTGCCAGCAGCTTATCGGTGGGGACTAGCGGCAATGAGCAGTTCTTC.

J is TRBJ2-3 and V is TRBV2, with a weak D call TRBD2 (6 bases). Deletions cut 6 bases from V and 0 bases from J, with 10 bases between. The CDR3 covers 14 residues. Germline assignment: CDR1 SNHLY and CDR2 FYNNEI. The CDR3 here is CASRSGTSTDTQYF. The DNA for the CDR3 is TGTGCCAGCAGATCTGGGACTAGCACAGATACGCAGTATTTT.

This clone was picked up one time. This chain connects TRBV5-4 to TRBJ1-2; no clear D gene. Per germline, CDR1 SGHNT and CDR2 YYREEE (reference sequence). V shed 2 bases and J shed 3 bases, with 11 bases lying between them. This CDR3 is built from 14 residues. The CDR3: CASSFWVRDYGYTF. In nucleotides, the CDR3 is TGTGCCAGCAGCTTTTGGGTGAGGGACTATGGCTACACCTTC.

V and J are TRBV30 and TRBJ1-5, with a weak D call TRBD1 (5 bases). The V end was cut by 5 bases, the J end by 11 bases, with 19 bases between. This CDR3 comprises 13 residues. Germline V gene lookup returns CDR1 GTSNPN and CDR2 SVGIG (reference sequence). CDR3: CAWGTGGVRAQHF. The CDR3 nucleotides read TGTGCCTGGGGGACGGGGGGGGTTCGGGCCCAGCATTTT.

The rearrangement links TRBV6-1 to TRBJ1-1, with D possibly matching TRBD1 (5 bases). The length of the CDR3 is 12 residues. V was trimmed by 8 bases and J by 6 bases, leaving 13 bases between them. Germline V lookup: CDR1 MNHNS, CDR2 SASEGT. The CDR3 spells CASALSGAEAFF. CDR3 sequence (DNA): TGTGCCAGCGCGCTCTCGGGGGCTGAAGCTTTCTTT.

The chain recombines TRBV19 with TRBJ2-7; a possible D gene is TRBD2 (5 bases). This CDR3 region has 15 residues. The germline V gene has CDR1 LNHDA and CDR2 SQIVND (reference sequence). Trimming took 1 base from V and 1 from J, leaving 11 bases between them. The CDR3 sequence: CASSIGEGGSYEQYF. CDR3 bases: TGTGCCAGTAGTATAGGTGAGGGCGGTTCCTACGAGCAGTACTTC.